What follows are 4 T cell receptor beta chains derived from one specimen sequenced in a study of T cell responses to AZD1222 COVID-19 vaccine. TCRdb's copy holds only in-frame clones and misses some; the assay was immunoSEQ multiplex PCR. This sample carries about 130,000 clones, 92% of them seen once, and the ten largest clones take 1.5% to 2%. Sequencing used peripheral blood, obtained on day 0 of AZD1222 vaccination. The receptors shown here come from an adult in good health.

V gene TRBV7-2 combines with J gene TRBJ2-3; possibly TRBD2 for D (6 bases). V dropped 1 base and J dropped 1 base, with 12 bases sitting between them. Germline V gene sequence: CDR1 SGHTA, CDR2 FQGNSA. The CDR3 spans 16 residues. CDR3 in amino acids: CASSLVPRGGTDTQYF. In nucleotides, the CDR3 is TGTGCCAGCAGCTTAGTTCCTCGCGGGGGCACAGATACGCAGTATTTT.

The rearrangement uses TRBV7-2 and TRBJ2-3; D is unresolved. Germline CDR1 reads SGHTA; CDR2 reads FQGNSA. V lost 1 base to trimming and J lost 4 bases, with 9 bases between them. The length of the CDR3 is 14 residues. Written as DNA, the CDR3 is TGTGCCAGCAGCTTAGGCGGTAGCTCAGATACGCAGTATTTT. Protein sequence: CASSLGGSSDTQYF.

V usage is TRBV30 and J usage is TRBJ2-7; D gene unclear. V lost 4 bases and J lost 1, with 8 bases in between. CDR3 length: 12 amino acids. Per the germline V gene, CDR1 is GTSNPN and CDR2 is SVGIG (reference sequence). Written as DNA, the CDR3 is TGTGCCTGGACTCTAGGGTCCTACGAGCAGTACTTC. Translation gives CAWTLGSYEQYF.

The chain employs TRBV6-2 or TRBV6-3 and TRBJ1-4; D is undetermined. V lost 2 bases, J lost 7 bases, and 8 bases lay in between. The length of the CDR3 is 13 residues. Germline V gives CDR1 MNHEY, CDR2 SVGEGT. The CDR3 coding sequence is TGTGCCAGCAGTTACCGGGAATCTGAAAAACTGTTTTTT. Amino acids: CASSYRESEKLFF.